The 12 T cell receptor beta chains reported below all come from one sample, sequenced in a study of human T cells and chemical hapten exposure. One entry per CDR3 protein, called by TCRdb with MiXCR from the RACE reads. The sample has fewer than 85,000 distinct CDR3 sequences; 11% are singletons. Time point here: patch test 2, 6 weeks after DPC sensitization. Treatment denoted: therapeutic diphenylcyclopropenone sensitization with weekly scalp DPC. The material sequenced was whole blood, taken in connection with sensitization to the hapten diphenylcyclopropenone (DPC). Receptors were obtained from a man younger than 35 with alopecia areata. Some clones in this sample may be carry-over from other donors' samples.

The chain couples TRBV29-1 to TRBJ2-1; D perhaps matches TRBD1 (6 bases). Trimming cost V 5 bases and J 3 bases, with 14 bases left between them. CDR1 and CDR2 (germline): SQVTM, ANQGSEA. The CDR3 has 14 amino acids. The CDR3 is CSVYTGSIYNEQFF. The CDR3 DNA sequence: TGCAGCGTTTATACAGGGTCGATCTACAATGAGCAGTTCTTC.

This clonotype turned up a few times. The chain has TRBV6-2 or TRBV6-3 and TRBJ1-1; D gene ambiguous. Germline assignment: CDR1 MNHEY and CDR2 SVGEGT. V dropped 2 bases and J dropped 2 bases, with 6 bases sitting between them. CDR3 length equals 13 residues. CDR3 bases: TGTGCCAGCAGTTACGGGGAAAACACTGAAGCTTTCTTT. As protein: CASSYGENTEAFF.

This clonotype occurred many times. The rearrangement links TRBV7-6 to TRBJ2-5; TRBD1 agrees at 7 bases. The CDR3 contains 13 residues. V trimming: 3 bases; J trimming: 5 bases; junction bases outside the gene matches: 3. Looked up from germline, CDR1 is SGHVS and CDR2 is FNYEAQ. The CDR3: CASSFDRAETQYF. CDR3 in DNA: TGTGCCAGCAGCTTTGACAGGGCTGAGACCCAGTACTTC. Full variable domain (missing parts from reference TRBV7-6 and TRBJ2-5): GAGVSQSPRYKVTKRGQDVALRCDPISGHVSLYWYRQALGQGPEFLTYFNYEAQQDKSGLPNDRFSAERPEGSISTLTIQRTEQRDSAMYRCASSFDRAETQYFGPGTRLLVL.

This clonotype appeared a few times. The chain joins TRBV9 to TRBJ1-1; D remains unclear. CDR3 size: 15 residues. Germline-derived CDR1 and CDR2 are SGDLS and YYNGEE. The ends were cut back, 0 bases at V and 0 bases at J, with 9 bases in the middle. CDR3 region: CASSVDGPMNTEAFF. The CDR3 bases are TGTGCCAGCAGCGTAGACGGGCCCATGAACACTGAAGCTTTCTTT. Full variable domain (missing parts from reference TRBV9 and TRBJ1-1): DSGVTQTPKHLITATGQRVTLRCSPRSGDLSVYWYQQSLDQGLQFLIQYYNGEERAKGNILERFSAQQFPDLHSELNLSSLELGDSALYFCASSVDGPMNTEAFFGQGTRLTVV.

The rearrangement joins TRBV7-9 to TRBJ2-7; possible D gene TRBD2, 6 bases. Germline lookup yields CDR1 SEHNR and CDR2 FQNEAQ (reference sequence). The CDR3 spans 18 residues. Trimming shortened V by 1 base and J by 2 bases, and 21 bases separated the two germline ends. The CDR3, as DNA: TGTGCCAGCAGCTTAGACGTCGGGGGTGCTACCGGGGCCTACGAGCAGTACTTC. It codes for CASSLDVGGATGAYEQYF.

A few counts support this clonotype. The genes are TRBV18 and TRBJ1-2; D not certain. Looked up from germline, CDR1 is KGHSH and CDR2 is LQKENI. The CDR3 is made up of 15 amino acids. V was pared by 6 bases and J by 0 bases, with 14 bases between. CDR3 protein: CASSPPVIANYGYTF. CDR3 sequence (DNA): TGTGCCAGCTCCCCTCCGGTTATAGCTAACTATGGCTACACCTTC.

This chain uses TRBV6-2 or TRBV6-3 with TRBJ1-5; a possible D gene is TRBD1 (5 bases). CDR3 length: 16 residues. Germline V gene sequence: CDR1 MNHEY, CDR2 SVGEGT. The V and J ends lost 5 bases and 0 bases respectively, with 14 bases between them. This CDR3 is CASSLGHFYSNQPQHF. DNA for the CDR3: TGTGCCAGCAGTCTCGGACATTTCTATAGCAATCAGCCCCAGCATTTT.

This clonotype was counted only a few times. This rearrangement joins TRBV7-3 to TRBJ2-4, with D unresolved. This CDR3 contains 18 residues. V dropped 4 bases and J dropped 0 bases, with 19 bases sitting between them. CDR1 and CDR2 from the germline V gene are SGHTA and FQGTGA. CDR3 loop: CASSSTRTPTGAKNIQYF. CDR3 nucleotides: TGTGCCAGCAGCTCCACCCGGACCCCCACTGGAGCCAAAAACATTCAGTACTTC.

This rearrangement joins TRBV14 to TRBJ2-7; tentatively, D is TRBD2 (6 bases). The ends were cut back, 0 bases at V and 3 bases at J, with 18 bases in the middle. CDR3 length: 17 amino acids. CDR1 is SGHDN and CDR2 is FVKESK in the germline V gene. DNA of the CDR3: TGTGCCAGCAGCCAAGACGGGGTGGAGGGGCCGCTCTACGAGCAGTACTTC. Amino acid sequence: CASSQDGVEGPLYEQYF.

The table lists this clonotype with many counts. The chain employs TRBV7-8 and TRBJ2-3; D is unclear. Germline CDR1 SGHVS, CDR2 FQNEAQ. V dropped 8 bases and J dropped 2 bases, with 20 bases sitting between them. This CDR3 contains 16 residues. Here the CDR3 DNA reads TGTGCCAGCGCAAGGAGACGAAACCACTACACAGATACGCAGTATTTT. Translated, it gives CASARRRNHYTDTQYF.

The chain couples TRBV6-4 to TRBJ1-2, with a tentative D call TRBD1 (6 bases). Looked up from germline, CDR1 is MRHNA and CDR2 is SNTAGT. The CDR3 is 13 amino acids. V shed 6 bases and J shed 7 bases, with 15 bases lying between them. CDR3 sequence reads: CASSAVGAFGYTF. The CDR3 nucleotides read TGTGCCAGCAGCGCCGTGGGGGCATTTGGCTACACCTTC.

This clonotype has a handful of counts. The junction differs from germline at one of its ends, possibly a read error. The chain is built from TRBV18 and TRBJ2-1; D remains ambiguous. This CDR3 has 14 residues. In germline, CDR1 is KGHSH, CDR2 LQKENI. This chain's CDR3 is CASSPEVQDKEQFF. The DNA for the CDR3 is TGTGCCAGCTCACCTGAGGTCCAAGACAAGGAGCAGTTCTTC.